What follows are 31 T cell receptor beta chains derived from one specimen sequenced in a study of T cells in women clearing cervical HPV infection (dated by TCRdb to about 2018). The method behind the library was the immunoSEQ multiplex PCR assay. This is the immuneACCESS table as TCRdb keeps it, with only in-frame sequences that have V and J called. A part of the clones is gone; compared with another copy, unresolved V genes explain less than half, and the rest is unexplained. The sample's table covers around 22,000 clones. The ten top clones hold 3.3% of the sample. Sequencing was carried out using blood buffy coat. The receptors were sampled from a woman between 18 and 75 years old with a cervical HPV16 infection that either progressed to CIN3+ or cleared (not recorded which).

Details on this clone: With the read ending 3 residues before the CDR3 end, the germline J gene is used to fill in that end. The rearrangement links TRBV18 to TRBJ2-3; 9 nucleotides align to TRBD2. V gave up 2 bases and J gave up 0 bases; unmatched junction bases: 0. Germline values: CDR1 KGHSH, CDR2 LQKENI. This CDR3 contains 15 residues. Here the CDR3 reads CASSPTSGSTDTQYF. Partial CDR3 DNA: TGTGCCAGCTCACCAACTAGCGGGAGCACAGATACG. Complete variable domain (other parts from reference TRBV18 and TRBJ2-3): NAGVMQNPRHLVRRRGQEARLRCSPMKGHSHVYWYRQLPEEGLKFMVYLQKENIIDESGMPKERFSAEFPKEGPSILRIQQVVRGDSAAYFCASSPTSGSTDTQYFGPGTRLTVL.

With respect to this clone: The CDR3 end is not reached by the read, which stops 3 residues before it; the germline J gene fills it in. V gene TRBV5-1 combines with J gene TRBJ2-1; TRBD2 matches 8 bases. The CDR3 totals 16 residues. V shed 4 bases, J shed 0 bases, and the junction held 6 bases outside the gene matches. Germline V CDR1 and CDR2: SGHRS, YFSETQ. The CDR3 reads CASSPLLAGSYNEQFF. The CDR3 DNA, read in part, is TGCGCCAGCAGCCCCTTGCTAGCGGGCTCCTACAATGAG.

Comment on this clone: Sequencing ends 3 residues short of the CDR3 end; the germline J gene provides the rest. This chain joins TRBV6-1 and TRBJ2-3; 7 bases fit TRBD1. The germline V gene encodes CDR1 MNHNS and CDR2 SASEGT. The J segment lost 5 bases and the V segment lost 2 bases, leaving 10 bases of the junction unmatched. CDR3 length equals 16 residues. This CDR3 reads CASSELYGTEGDTQYF. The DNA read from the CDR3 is TGTGCCAGCAGTGAATTGTATGGGACAGAGGGAGATACG.

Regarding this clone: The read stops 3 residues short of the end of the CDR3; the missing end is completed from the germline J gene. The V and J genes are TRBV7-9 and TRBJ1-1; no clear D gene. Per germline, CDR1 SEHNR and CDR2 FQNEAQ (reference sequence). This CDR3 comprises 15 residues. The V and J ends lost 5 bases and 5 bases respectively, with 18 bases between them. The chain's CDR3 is CASSLSGGVGTEAFF. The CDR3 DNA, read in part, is TGTGCCAGCAGCCTAAGCGGCGGGGTTGGGACTGAA.

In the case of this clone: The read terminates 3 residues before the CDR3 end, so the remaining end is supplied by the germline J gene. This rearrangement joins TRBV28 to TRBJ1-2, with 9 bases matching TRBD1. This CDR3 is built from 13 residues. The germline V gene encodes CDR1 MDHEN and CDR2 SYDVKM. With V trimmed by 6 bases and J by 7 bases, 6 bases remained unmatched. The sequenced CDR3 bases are TGTGCCAGCAGCCCGGGACAGGGTGTTGGC. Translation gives CASSPGQGVG. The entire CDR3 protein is CASSPGQGVGYTF.

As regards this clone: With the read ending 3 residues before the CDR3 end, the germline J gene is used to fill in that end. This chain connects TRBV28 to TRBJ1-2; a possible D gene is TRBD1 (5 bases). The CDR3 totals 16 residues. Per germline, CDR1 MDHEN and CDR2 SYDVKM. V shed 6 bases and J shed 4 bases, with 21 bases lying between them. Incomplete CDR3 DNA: TGTGCCAGCAGCACGCCGCCAGGGATTCCTCCCTATGGC. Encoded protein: CASSTPPGIPPYG. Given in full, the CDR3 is CASSTPPGIPPYGYTF.

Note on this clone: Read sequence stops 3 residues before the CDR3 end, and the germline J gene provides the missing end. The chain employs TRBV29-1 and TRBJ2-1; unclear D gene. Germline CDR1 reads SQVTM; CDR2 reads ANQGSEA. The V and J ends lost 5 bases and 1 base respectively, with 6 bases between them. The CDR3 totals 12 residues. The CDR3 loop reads CSVKRSYNEQFF. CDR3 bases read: TGCAGCGTTAAGAGGTCCTACAATGAG.

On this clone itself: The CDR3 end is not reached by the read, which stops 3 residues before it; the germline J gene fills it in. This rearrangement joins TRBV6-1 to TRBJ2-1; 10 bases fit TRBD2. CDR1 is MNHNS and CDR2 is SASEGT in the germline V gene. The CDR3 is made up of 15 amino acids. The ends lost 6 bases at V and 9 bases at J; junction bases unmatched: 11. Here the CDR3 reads CASSESPSGSFEQFF. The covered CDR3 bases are TGTGCCAGCAGCGAATCCCCTAGCGGGAGTTTTGAG.

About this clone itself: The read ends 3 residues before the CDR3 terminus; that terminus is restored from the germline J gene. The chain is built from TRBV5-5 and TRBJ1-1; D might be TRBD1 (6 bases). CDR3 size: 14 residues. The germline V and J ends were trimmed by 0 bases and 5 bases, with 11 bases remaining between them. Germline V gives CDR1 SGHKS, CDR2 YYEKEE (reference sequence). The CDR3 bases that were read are TGTGCCAGCAGCTTGGCCACAGGGTGGACTGAA. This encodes CASSLATGWTE. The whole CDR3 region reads CASSLATGWTEAFF.

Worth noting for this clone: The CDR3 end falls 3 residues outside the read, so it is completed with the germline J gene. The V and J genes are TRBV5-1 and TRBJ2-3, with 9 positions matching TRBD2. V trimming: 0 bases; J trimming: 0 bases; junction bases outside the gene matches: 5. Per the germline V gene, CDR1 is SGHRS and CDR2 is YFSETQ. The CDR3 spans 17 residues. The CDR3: CASSLASGVTSTDTQYF. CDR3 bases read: TGCGCCAGCAGCTTGGCTAGCGGGGTAACTAGCACAGATACG.

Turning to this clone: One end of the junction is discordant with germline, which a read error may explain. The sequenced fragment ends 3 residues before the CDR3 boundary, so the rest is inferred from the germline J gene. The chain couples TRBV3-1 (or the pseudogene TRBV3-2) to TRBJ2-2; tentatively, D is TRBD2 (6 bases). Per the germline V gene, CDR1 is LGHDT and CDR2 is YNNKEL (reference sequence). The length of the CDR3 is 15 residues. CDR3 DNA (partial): TGTGCCAGCAGGCGGGGTGCCTTGAACACCTGGGAG. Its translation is CASRRGALNTWE. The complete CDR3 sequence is CASRRGALNTWELFF.

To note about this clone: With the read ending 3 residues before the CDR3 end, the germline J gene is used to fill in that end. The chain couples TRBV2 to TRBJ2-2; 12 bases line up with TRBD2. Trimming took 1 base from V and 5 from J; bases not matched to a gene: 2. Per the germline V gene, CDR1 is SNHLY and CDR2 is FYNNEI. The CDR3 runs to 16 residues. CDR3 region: CASSEGLAGGTGELFF. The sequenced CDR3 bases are TGTGCCAGCAGTGAAGGGCTAGCGGGAGGGACCGGGGAG. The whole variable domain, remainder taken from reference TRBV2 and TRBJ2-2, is EPEVTQTPSHQVTQMGQEVILRCVPISNHLYFYWYRQILGQKVEFLVSFYNNEISEKSEIFDDQFSVERPDGSNFTLKIRSTKLEDSAMYFCASSEGLAGGTGELFFGEGSRLTVL.

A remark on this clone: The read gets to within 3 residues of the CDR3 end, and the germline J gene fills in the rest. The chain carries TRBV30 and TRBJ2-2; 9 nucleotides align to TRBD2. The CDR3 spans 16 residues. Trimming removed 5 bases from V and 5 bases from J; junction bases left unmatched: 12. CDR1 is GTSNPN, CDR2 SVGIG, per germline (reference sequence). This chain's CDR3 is CAWGQWTSERTGELFF. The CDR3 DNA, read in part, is TGTGCCTGGGGGCAATGGACTAGCGAAAGGACCGGGGAG.

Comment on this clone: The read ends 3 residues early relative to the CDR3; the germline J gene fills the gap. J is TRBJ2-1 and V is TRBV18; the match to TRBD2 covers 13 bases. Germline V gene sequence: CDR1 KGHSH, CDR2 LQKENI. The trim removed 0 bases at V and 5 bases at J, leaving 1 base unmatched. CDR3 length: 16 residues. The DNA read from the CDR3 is TGTGCCAGCTCACCACCGGGACTAGCGGGGAACAATGAG. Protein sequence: CASSPPGLAGNNE. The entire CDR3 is CASSPPGLAGNNEQFF.

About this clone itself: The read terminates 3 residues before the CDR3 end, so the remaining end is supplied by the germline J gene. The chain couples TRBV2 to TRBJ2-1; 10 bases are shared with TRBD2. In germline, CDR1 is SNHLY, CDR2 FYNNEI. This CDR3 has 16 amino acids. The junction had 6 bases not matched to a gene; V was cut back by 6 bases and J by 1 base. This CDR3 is CASRQLAGISYNEQFF. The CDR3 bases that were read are TGTGCCAGCAGGCAACTAGCGGGGATTTCCTACAATGAG.

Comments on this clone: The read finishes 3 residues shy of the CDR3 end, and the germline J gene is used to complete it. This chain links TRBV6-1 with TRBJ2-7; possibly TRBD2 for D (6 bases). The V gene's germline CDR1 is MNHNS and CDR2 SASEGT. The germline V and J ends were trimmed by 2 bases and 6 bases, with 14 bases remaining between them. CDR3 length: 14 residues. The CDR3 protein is CASSELRLVAEQYF. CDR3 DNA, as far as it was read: TGTGCCAGCAGTGAATTGAGACTAGTAGCCGAG.

The CDR3 sequence is CAWSVQRDTEAFF. Incomplete CDR3 DNA: TGTGCCTGGAGTGTACAAAGGGACACTGAA. The rearrangement joins TRBV30 to TRBJ1-1; D gene ambiguous. From the germline J gene comes the end of the CDR3, since the read stops 3 residues before it. This CDR3 comprises 13 residues. From germline, CDR1 is GTSNPN and CDR2 SVGIG (reference sequence). V lost 0 bases and J lost 3, with 8 bases in between. The whole variable domain, filled in from reference TRBV30 and TRBJ1-1, reads SQTIHQWPATLVQPVGSPLSLECTVEGTSNPNLYWYRQAAGRGLQLLFYSVGIGQISSEVPQNLSASRPQDRQFILSSKKLLLSDSGFYLCAWSVQRDTEAFFGQGTRLTVV.

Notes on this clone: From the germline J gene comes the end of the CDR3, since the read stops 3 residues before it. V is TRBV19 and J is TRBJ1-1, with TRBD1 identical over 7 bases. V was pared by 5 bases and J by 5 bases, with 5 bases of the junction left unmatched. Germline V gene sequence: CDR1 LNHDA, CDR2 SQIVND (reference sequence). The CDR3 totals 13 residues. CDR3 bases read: TGTGCCAGTAGTGGGACAGTAGAGACTGAA. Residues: CASSGTVETE. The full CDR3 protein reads CASSGTVETEAFF. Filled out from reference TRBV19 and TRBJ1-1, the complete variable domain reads DGGITQSPKYLFRKEGQNVTLSCEQNLNHDAMYWYRQDPGQGLRLIYYSQIVNDFQKGDIAEGYSVSREKKESFPLTVTSAQKNPTAFYLCASSGTVETEAFFGQGTRLTVV.

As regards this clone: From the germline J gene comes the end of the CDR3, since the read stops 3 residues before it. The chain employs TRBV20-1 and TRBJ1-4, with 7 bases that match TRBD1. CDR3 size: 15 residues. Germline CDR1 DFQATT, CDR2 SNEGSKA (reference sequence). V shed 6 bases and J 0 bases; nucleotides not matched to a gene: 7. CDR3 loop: CSARPQGSTNEKLFF. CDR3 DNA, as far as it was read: TGCAGTGCAAGACCACAGGGGTCAACTAATGAAAAA.

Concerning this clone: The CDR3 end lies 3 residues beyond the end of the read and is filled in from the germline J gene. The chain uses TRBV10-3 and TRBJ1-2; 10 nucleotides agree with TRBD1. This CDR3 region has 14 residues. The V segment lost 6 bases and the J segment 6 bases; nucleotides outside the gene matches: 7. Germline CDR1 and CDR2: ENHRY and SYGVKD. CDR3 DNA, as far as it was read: TGTGCCATCAGCACCCGGGACAGGGGTGATGGC. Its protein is CAISTRDRGDG. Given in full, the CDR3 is CAISTRDRGDGYTF.

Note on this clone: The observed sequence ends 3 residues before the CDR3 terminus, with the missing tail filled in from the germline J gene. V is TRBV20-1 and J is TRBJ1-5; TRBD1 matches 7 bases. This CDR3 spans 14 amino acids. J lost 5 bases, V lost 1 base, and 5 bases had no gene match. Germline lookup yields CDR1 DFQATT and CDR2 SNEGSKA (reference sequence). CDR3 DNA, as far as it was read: TGCAGTGCTAGAGGGACAGGTAACTATCAGCCC. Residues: CSARGTGNYQP. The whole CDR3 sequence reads CSARGTGNYQPQHF.

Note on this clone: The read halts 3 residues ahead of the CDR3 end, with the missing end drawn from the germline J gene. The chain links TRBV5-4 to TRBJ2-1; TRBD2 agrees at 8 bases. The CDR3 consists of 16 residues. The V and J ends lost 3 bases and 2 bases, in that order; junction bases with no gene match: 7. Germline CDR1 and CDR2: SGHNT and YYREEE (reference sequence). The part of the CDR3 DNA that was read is TGTGCCAGCAGCTCCCAAGCGGGAGCGCCCTACAATGAG. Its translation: CASSSQAGAPYNE. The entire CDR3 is CASSSQAGAPYNEQFF. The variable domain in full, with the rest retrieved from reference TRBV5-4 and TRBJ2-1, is ETGVTQSPTHLIKTRGQQVTLRCSSQSGHNTVSWYQQALGQGPQFIFQYYREEENGRGNFPPRFSGLQFPNYSSELNVNALELDDSALYLCASSSQAGAPYNEQFFGPGTRLTVL.

This CDR3 is CASSLTLQGLETQYF. The sequenced part of the CDR3 DNA is TGTGCCAGCAGTTTAACGTTACAGGGTTTGGAGACC. The chain couples TRBV28 to TRBJ2-5; possibly TRBD1 for D (6 bases). The read comes to an end 3 residues before the CDR3 does, leaving the germline J gene to fill in the end. The V end lost 2 bases, the J end lost 5 bases, and 15 bases lay between the germline ends. Per germline, CDR1 MDHEN and CDR2 SYDVKM. This CDR3 is 15 amino acids long.

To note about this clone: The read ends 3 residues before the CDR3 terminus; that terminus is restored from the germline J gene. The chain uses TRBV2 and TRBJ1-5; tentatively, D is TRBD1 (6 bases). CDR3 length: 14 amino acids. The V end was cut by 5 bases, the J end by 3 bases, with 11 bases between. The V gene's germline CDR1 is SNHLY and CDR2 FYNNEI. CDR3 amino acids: CASSLGTNNQPQHF. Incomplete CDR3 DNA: TGTGCCAGCAGTCTCGGGACAAACAATCAGCCC.

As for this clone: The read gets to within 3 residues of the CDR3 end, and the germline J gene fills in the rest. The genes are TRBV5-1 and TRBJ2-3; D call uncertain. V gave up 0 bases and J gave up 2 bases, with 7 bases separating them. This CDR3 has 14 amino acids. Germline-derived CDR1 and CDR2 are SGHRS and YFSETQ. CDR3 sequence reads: CASSLAQVTDTQYF. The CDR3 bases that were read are TGCGCCAGCAGCTTGGCCCAGGTCACAGATACG.

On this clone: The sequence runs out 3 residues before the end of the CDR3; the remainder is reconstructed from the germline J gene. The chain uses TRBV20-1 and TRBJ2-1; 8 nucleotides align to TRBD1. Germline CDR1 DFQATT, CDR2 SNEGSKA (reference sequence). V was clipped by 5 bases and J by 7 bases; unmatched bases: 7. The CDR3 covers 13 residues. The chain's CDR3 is CSARRTGFNEQFF. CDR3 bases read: TGCAGTGCTCGAAGGACAGGGTTTAATGAG.

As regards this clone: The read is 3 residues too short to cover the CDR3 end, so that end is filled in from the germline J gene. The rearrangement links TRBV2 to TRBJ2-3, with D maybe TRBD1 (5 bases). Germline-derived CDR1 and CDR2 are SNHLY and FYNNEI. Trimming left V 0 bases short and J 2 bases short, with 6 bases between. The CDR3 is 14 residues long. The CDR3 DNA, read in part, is TGTGCCAGCAGTGAAGCGGGGCACACAGATACG. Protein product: CASSEAGHTDT. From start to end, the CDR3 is CASSEAGHTDTQYF.

Incomplete CDR3 DNA: TGCAGTGCTTTTTCTGACAGGGATATCTATGGC. It codes for CSAFSDRDIYG. The entire CDR3 protein reads CSAFSDRDIYGYTF. The chain carries TRBV20-1 and TRBJ1-2; the match to TRBD1 covers 7 bases. Read sequence stops 3 residues before the CDR3 end, and the germline J gene provides the missing end. J was trimmed by 4 bases and V by 5 bases; bases with no gene match: 10. This CDR3 spans 14 amino acids. Germline V gene sequence: CDR1 DFQATT, CDR2 SNEGSKA (reference sequence).

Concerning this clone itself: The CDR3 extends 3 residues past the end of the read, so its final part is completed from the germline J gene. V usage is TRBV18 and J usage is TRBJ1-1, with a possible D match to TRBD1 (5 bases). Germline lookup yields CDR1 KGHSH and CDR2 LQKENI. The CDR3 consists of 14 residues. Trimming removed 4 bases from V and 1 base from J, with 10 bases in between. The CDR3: CASSLLDRNTEAFF. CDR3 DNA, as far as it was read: TGTGCCAGCTCACTCCTTGACAGGAACACTGAA.

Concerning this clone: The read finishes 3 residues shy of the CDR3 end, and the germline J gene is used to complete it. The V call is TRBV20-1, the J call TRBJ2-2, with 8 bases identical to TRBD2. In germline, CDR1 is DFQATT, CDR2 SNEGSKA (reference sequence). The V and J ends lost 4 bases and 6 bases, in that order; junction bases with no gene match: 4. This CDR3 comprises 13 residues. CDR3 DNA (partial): TGCAGTGCTACATCGGGGGGGGCCGGGGAG. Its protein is CSATSGGAGE. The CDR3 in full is CSATSGGAGELFF.

The CDR3 loop is CASSGSGNYEQYF. Incomplete CDR3 DNA: TGTGCCAGCAGCGGTAGCGGGAACTACGAG. This chain joins TRBV7-6 and TRBJ2-7, with 8 bases lining up with TRBD2. The CDR3 end lies 3 residues beyond the end of the read and is filled in from the germline J gene. CDR3 size: 13 residues. Germline lookup yields CDR1 SGHVS and CDR2 FNYEAQ. The trim removed 5 bases at V and 3 bases at J, leaving 3 bases unmatched.